Below are 3 T cell receptor beta chains sequenced from a single sample in a study of cytomegalovirus exposure and HLA in healthy donors. The study ran its PCR with 60 Vbeta and 13 Jbeta primers. The repertoire was sequenced with immunoSEQ multiplex PCR; TCRdb's copy has only in-frame clones and lacks some. Recorded for this sample: 150,000 to 200,000 clones. Specimen: PBMCs. The receptors were gathered from a woman in her sixties or seventies in good health and CMV-seronegative.

This chain uses TRBV6-5 with TRBJ2-1; D not resolved. The germline gives CDR1 MNHEY, CDR2 SVGAGI. The CDR3 sequence is 14 residues long. The V end lost 5 bases, the J end lost 3 bases, and 11 bases lay between the germline ends. DNA for the CDR3: TGTGCCAGCAGTCGTCTAAGTTTCTACAATGAGCAGTTCTTC. This encodes CASSRLSFYNEQFF.

For the CDR3, the DNA is TGTGCTAGTGGTTGGCAGGGGGAAGCTGAAAAACTGTTTTTT. Translation gives CASGWQGEAEKLFF. This chain links TRBV12-5 with TRBJ1-4; TRBD1 matches 7 bases. V was clipped by 4 bases and J by 7 bases; unmatched bases: 6. Germline loops: CDR1 LGHNT, CDR2 FRNRAP. The CDR3 sequence is 14 residues long.

The chain couples TRBV9 to TRBJ2-5; D is possibly TRBD2 (6 bases). Germline V gene data show CDR1 as SGDLS and CDR2 as YYNGEE. V lost 0 bases, J lost 5 bases, and 17 bases lay in between. This CDR3 is 16 amino acids long. CDR3: CASSVEEGRMGETQYF. In DNA form, the CDR3 reads TGTGCCAGCAGCGTAGAAGAAGGGAGGATGGGGGAGACCCAGTACTTC.